This TCR beta chain originates from a study of T cells after yellow fever vaccination. Study results and caveats: Post-booster repertoires again held most primary-vaccination clones (about 96% CD4, 88% CD8). A small share of clonotypes appeared in both CD4 and CD8 compartments.

TCRdb reprocessed the 5' RACE reads via MiXCR and lists one record per CDR3 protein. The sample holds tens of thousands of distinct CDR3 sequences; 6.5% to 8% are singletons and the top ten take about 24%. The sample holds many counts of this clonotype. Sequenced material: CD8+ T cells not binding an NS4B(214-222) dextramer, sorted from PBMCs, taken around 45 days after the first yellow fever vaccination. The source of this sequence is a man aged 18 to 29 who received the YFV17D yellow fever vaccine.

Here the CDR3 reads CASSSLSSYEQYF. CDR3 sequence (DNA): TGTGCCAGCAGCTCACTGAGCTCCTACGAGCAGTACTTC. This chain uses TRBV7-6 with TRBJ2-7; D ambiguous. V lost 4 bases and J lost 0, with 7 bases in between. The CDR3 has 13 residues. Germline lookup yields CDR1 SGHVS and CDR2 FNYEAQ.